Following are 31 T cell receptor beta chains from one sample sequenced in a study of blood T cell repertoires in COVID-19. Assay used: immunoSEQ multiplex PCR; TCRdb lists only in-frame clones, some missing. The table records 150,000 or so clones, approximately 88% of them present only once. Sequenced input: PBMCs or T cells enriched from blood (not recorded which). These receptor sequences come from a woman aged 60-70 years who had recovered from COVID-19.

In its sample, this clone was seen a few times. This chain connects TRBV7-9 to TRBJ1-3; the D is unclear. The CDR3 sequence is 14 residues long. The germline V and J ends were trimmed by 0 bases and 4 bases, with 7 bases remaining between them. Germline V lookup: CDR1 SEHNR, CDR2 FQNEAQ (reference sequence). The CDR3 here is CASSLASGGNTIYF. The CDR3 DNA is TGTGCCAGCAGCTTAGCATCCGGGGGAAACACCATATATTTT.

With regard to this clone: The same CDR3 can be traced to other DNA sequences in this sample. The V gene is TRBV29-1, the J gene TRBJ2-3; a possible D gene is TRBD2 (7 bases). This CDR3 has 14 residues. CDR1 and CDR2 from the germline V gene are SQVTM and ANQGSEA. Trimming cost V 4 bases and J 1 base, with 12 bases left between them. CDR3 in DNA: TGCAGCGTTGCGGGGGGCATGGGCACAGATACGCAGTATTTT. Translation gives CSVAGGMGTDTQYF.

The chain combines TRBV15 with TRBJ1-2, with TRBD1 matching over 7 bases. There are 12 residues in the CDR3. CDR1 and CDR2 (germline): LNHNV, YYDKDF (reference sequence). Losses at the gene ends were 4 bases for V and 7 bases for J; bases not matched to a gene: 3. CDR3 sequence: CATSIHRGGYTF. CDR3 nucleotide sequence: TGTGCCACCAGCATACACAGGGGTGGCTACACCTTC.

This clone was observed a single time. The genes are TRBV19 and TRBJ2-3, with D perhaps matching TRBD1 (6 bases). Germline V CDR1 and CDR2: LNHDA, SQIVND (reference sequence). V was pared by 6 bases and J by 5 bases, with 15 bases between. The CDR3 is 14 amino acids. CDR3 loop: CASSRPGAGDTQYF. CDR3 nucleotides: TGTGCCAGTAGCCGTCCAGGGGCCGGAGATACGCAGTATTTT.

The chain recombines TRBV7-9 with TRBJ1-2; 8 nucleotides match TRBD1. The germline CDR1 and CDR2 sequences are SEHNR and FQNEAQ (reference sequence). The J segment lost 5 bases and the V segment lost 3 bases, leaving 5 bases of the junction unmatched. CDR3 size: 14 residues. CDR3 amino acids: CASSLGQAPYGYTF. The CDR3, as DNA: TGTGCCAGCAGCTTGGGACAGGCCCCGTATGGCTACACCTTC.

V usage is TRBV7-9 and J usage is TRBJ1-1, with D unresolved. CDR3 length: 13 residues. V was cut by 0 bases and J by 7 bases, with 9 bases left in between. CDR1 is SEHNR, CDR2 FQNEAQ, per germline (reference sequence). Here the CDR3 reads CASSLARSGEAFF. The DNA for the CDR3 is TGTGCCAGCAGCTTAGCCCGGAGTGGTGAAGCTTTCTTT.

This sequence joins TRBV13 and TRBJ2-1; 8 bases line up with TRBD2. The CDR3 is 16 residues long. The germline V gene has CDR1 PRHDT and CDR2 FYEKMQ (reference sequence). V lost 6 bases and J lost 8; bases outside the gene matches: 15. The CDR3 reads CASSFLTGGAGHEQFF. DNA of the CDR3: TGTGCCAGCAGTTTTCTCACCGGGGGGGCCGGCCATGAGCAGTTCTTC.

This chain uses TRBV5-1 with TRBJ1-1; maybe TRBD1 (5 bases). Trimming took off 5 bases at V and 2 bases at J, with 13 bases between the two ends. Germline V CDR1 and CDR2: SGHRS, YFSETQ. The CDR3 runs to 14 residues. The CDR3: CASRYGGVNTEAFF. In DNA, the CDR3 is TGCGCCAGCAGGTACGGGGGGGTCAACACTGAAGCTTTCTTT.

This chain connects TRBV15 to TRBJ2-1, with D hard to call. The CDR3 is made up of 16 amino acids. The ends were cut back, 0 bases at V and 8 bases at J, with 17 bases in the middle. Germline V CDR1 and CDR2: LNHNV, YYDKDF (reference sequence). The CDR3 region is CATSRDLGEAGHEQFF. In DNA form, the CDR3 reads TGTGCCACCAGCAGAGATCTAGGCGAAGCCGGCCATGAGCAGTTCTTC. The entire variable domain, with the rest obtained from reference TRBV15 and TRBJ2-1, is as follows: DAMVIQNPRYQVTQFGKPVTLSCSQTLNHNVMYWYQQKSSQAPKLLFHYYDKDFNNEADTPDNFQSRRPNTSFCFLDIRSPGLGDTAMYLCATSRDLGEAGHEQFFGPGTRLTVL.

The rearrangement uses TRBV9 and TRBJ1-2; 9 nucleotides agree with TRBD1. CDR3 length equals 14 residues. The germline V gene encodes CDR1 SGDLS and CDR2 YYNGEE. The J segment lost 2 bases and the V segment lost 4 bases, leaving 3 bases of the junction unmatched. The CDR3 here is CASSPQGANYGYTF. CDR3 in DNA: TGTGCCAGCAGCCCACAGGGGGCGAACTATGGCTACACCTTC.

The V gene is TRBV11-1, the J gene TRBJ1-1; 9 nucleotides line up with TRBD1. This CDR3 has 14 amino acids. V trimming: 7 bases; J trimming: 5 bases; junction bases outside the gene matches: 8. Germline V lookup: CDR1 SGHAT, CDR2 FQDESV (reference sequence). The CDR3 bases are TGTGCCAGCACCTCGGGACAGGGCAGGACTGAAGCTTTCTTT. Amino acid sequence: CASTSGQGRTEAFF. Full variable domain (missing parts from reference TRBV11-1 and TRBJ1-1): EAEVAQSPRYKITEKSQAVAFWCDPISGHATLYWYRQILGQGPELLVQFQDESVVDDSQLPKDRFSAERLKGVDSTLKIQPAELGDSAMYLCASTSGQGRTEAFFGQGTRLTVV.

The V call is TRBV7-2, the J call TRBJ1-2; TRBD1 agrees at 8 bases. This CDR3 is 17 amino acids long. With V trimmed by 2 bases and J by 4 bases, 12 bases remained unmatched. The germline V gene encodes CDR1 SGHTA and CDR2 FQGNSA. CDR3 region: CASSLRQGARNLYGYTF. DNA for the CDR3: TGTGCCAGCAGCTTACGGCAGGGGGCTAGGAACCTCTATGGCTACACCTTC.

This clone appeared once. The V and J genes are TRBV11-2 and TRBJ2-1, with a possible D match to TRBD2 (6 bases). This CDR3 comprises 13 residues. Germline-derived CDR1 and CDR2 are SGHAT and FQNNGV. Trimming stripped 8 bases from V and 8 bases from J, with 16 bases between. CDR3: CASFDQPGDEQFF. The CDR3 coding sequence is TGTGCCAGCTTTGACCAACCGGGGGATGAGCAGTTCTTC.

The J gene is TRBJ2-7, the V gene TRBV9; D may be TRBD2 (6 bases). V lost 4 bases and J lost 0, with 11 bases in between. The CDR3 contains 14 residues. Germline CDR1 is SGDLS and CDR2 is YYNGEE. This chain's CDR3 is CASSPRLGSYEQYF. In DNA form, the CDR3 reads TGTGCCAGCAGCCCGCGACTAGGCTCCTACGAGCAGTACTTC. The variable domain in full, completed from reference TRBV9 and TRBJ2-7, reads DSGVTQTPKHLITATGQRVTLRCSPRSGDLSVYWYQQSLDQGLQFLIQYYNGEERAKGNILERFSAQQFPDLHSELNLSSLELGDSALYFCASSPRLGSYEQYFGPGTRLTVT.

As DNA, the CDR3 is TGTGCCAGCAGCTTATCAGCGGGACAGGGGAATTTTGAGCAGTTCTTC. Amino acid sequence: CASSLSAGQGNFEQFF. The chain carries TRBV11-2 and TRBJ2-1, with 10 positions matching TRBD1. V trimming: 2 bases; J trimming: 9 bases; junction bases outside the gene matches: 10. The CDR3 runs to 16 residues. CDR1 and CDR2 (germline): SGHAT, FQNNGV. The full variable domain, with the rest looked up from reference TRBV11-2 and TRBJ2-1, is EAGVAQSPRYKIIEKRQSVAFWCNPISGHATLYWYQQILGQGPKLLIQFQNNGVVDDSQLPKDRFSAERLKGVDSTLKIQPAKLEDSAVYLCASSLSAGQGNFEQFFGPGTRLTVL.

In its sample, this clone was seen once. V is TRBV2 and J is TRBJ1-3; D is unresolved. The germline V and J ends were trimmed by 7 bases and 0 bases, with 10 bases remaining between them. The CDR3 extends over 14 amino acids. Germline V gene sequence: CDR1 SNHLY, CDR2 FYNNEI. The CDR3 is CASTPIISGNTIYF. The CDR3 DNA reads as TGTGCCAGCACCCCTATTATCTCTGGAAACACCATATATTTT.

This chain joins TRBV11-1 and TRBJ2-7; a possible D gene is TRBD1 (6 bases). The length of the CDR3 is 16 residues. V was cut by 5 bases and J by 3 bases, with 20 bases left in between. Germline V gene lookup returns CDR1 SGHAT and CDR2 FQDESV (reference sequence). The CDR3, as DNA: TGTGCCAGCAGCGAAAGCCCCACGGGACACTACTACGAGCAGTACTTC. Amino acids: CASSESPTGHYYEQYF.

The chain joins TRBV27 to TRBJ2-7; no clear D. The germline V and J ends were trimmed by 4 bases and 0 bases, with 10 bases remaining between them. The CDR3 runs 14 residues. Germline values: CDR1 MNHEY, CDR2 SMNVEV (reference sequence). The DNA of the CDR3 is TGTGCCAGCAGTTCAGGTCTATTCTCCTACGAGCAGTACTTC. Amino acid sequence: CASSSGLFSYEQYF.

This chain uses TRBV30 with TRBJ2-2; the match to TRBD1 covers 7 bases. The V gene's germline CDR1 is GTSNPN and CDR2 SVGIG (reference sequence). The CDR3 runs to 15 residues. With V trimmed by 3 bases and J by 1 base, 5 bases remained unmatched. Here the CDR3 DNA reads TGTGCCTGGAGAAGGGGACAGTTGAACACCGGGGAGCTGTTTTTT. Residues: CAWRRGQLNTGELFF. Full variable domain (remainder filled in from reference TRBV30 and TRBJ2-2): SQTIHQWPATLVQPVGSPLSLECTVEGTSNPNLYWYRQAAGRGLQLLFYSVGIGQISSEVPQNLSASRPQDRQFILSSKKLLLSDSGFYLCAWRRGQLNTGELFFGEGSRLTVL.

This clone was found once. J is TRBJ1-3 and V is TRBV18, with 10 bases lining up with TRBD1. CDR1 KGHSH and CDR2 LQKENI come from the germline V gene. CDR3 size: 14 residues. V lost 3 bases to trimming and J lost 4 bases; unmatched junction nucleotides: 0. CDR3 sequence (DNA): TGTGCCAGCTCACCGGGACAGGGGGGAAACACCATATATTTT. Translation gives CASSPGQGGNTIYF.

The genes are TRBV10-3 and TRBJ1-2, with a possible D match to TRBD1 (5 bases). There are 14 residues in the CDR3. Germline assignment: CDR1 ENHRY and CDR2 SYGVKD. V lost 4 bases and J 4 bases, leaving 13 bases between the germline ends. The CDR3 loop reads CAISVAGGSYGYTF. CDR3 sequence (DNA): TGTGCCATCAGTGTGGCTGGGGGGTCCTATGGCTACACCTTC.

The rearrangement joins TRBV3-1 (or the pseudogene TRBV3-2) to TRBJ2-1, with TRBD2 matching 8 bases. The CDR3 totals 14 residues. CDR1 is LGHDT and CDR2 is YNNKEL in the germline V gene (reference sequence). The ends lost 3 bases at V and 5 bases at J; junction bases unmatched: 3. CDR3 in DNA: TGTGCCAGCAGCCAGTTCGGGGGGGACAATGAGCAGTTCTTC. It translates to CASSQFGGDNEQFF.

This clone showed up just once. CDR3 region: CASSFVYGTSGGAGDEQFF. The DNA for the CDR3 is TGTGCCAGCAGTTTTGTTTACGGGACTAGCGGGGGGGCCGGGGATGAGCAGTTCTTC. The V call is TRBV28, the J call TRBJ2-1; 16 bases agree with TRBD2. The CDR3 runs 19 residues. From germline, CDR1 is MDHEN and CDR2 SYDVKM. The V and J ends lost 3 bases and 8 bases, in that order; junction bases with no gene match: 13.

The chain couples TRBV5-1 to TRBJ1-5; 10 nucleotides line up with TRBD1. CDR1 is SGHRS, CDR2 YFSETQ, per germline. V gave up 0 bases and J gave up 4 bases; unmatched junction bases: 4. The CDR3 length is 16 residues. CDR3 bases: TGCGCCAGCAGCTTGGGGACAGGGGGAGGAAATCAGCCCCAGCATTTT. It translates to CASSLGTGGGNQPQHF.

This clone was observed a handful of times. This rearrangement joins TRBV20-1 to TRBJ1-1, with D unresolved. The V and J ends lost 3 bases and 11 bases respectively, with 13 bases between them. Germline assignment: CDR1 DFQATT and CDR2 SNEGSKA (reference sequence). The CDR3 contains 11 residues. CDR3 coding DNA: TGCAGTGCTAGGACGAGAGGGCAGGCTTTCTTT. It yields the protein CSARTRGQAFF.

This CDR3 reads CASSLHAEKLFF. The CDR3 bases are TGTGCCAGCAGCTTACACGCTGAAAAACTGTTTTTT. The chain is built from TRBV5-6 and TRBJ1-4; unclear D gene. The CDR3 covers 12 residues. The germline V gene encodes CDR1 SGHDT and CDR2 YYEEEE. Trimming took off 2 bases at V and 7 bases at J, with 6 bases between the two ends. Based on the CDR3 plus reference TRBV5-6 and TRBJ1-4, the full variable domain is DAGVTQSPTHLIKTRGQQVTLRCSPKSGHDTVSWYQQALGQGPQFIFQYYEEEERQRGNFPDRFSGHQFPNYSSELNVNALLLGDSALYLCASSLHAEKLFFGSGTQLSVL.

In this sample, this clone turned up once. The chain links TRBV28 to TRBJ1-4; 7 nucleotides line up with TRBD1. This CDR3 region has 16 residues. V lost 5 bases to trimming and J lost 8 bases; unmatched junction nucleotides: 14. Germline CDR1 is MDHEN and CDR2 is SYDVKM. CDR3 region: CASSTQGTAAWEKLFF. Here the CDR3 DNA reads TGTGCCAGCAGTACACAGGGGACAGCTGCCTGGGAAAAACTGTTTTTT.

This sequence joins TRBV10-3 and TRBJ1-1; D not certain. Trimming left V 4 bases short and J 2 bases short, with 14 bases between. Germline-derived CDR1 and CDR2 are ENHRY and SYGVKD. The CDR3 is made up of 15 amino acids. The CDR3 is CAISVQLGSNTEAFF. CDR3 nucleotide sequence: TGTGCCATCAGTGTACAATTAGGGAGTAACACTGAAGCTTTCTTT.

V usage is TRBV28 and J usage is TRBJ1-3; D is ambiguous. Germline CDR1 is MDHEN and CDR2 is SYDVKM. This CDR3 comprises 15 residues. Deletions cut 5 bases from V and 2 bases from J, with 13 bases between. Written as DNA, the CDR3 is TGTGCCAGCAGTCGCGGTTACCATACTGGAAACACCATATATTTT. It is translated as CASSRGYHTGNTIYF.

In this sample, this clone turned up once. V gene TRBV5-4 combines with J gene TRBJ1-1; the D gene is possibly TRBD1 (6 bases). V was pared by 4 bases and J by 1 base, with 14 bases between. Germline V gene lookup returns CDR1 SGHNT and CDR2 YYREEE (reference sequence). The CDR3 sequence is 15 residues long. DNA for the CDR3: TGTGCCAGCAGCCTTAAGGACAGACCGAACACTGAAGCTTTCTTT. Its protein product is CASSLKDRPNTEAFF.

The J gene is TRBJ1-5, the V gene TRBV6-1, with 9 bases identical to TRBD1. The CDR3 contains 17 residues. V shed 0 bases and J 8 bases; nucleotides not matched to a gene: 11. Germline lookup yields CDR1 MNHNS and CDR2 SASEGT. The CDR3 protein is CASSEASHRGLSEPQHF. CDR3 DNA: TGTGCCAGCAGTGAAGCATCCCACAGGGGGCTTTCTGAGCCCCAGCATTTT.